This TCR beta chain was found in a study of shared clonotypes between healthy human individuals. General study findings and limits: The study's rarefaction showed incomplete sorted-subset sequencing despite large depth. Non-shared clonotypes had lower generation probabilities than clonotypes shared by all four sorted-subset donors.

Points on this clone: Its antigen is still unknown. The sample holds other DNA sequences that translate to the same CDR3.

The CDR3 runs 13 residues. Trimming took off 7 bases at V and 4 bases at J, with 14 bases between the two ends. Looked up from germline, CDR1 is SQVTM and CDR2 is ANQGSEA. Replicate sorted-subset PCRs were loaded with approximately 200 ng DNA, roughly 33,000 T cell genomes. Profiling relied on immunoSEQ multiplex PCR, and the TCRdb table lists in-frame clones only, not all of them. The table includes 1,100,000 or so clones, about four fifths detected once. This clonotype was sampled from a man aged 18 to 35 in good health. Some clones in this sample may be carry-over from other donors' samples. J is TRBJ2-1 and V is TRBV29-1; tentative D call: TRBD2 (6 bases). The specimen was memory CD4+ T cells from PBMCs. The subset is: CD45RA-negative fraction. The CDR3 nucleotides read TGCAGCGCAACAGCGGGCTCATACAATGAGCAGTTCTTC. This translates into CSATAGSYNEQFF.